A single sample is the source of the 16 T cell receptor beta chains below, sequenced in a study of T cells in Graves' hyperthyroidism and ophthalmopathy. Researchers amplified the TCR beta CDR3 regions from RNA transcripts. During a first-round RT-PCR of the TCR CDR3, the HTBI primer set was used. TCRdb reprocessed the multiplex PCR reads via MiXCR and lists one record per CDR3 protein. The profile shows fewer than 750,000 distinct CDR3 sequences, approximately 15% of them singletons. Specimen: blood. The receptors here all came from a woman between 40 and 50 years old with Graves' ophthalmopathy.

Comments on this clonotype: The junction and the germline gene differ at one end; a read error may be behind it. This chain connects TRBV7-2 to TRBJ1-1; D unresolved. Germline V lookup: CDR1 SGHTA, CDR2 FQGNSA. This CDR3 comprises 13 residues. CDR3 in DNA: TGTGCCGGCAGCTCGGGCATGAACACTGAAGCTTTCTTT. Amino acids: CAGSSGMNTEAFF. Combining the CDR3 with reference TRBV7-2 and TRBJ1-1 gives the whole variable domain GAGVSQSPSNKVTEKGKDVELRCDPISGHTALYWYRQSLGQGLEFLIYFQGNSAPDKSGLPSDRFSAERTGGSVSTLTIQRTQQEDSAVYLCAGSSGMNTEAFFGQGTRLTVV.

This clonotype was seen ten or more times. The CDR3 DNA reads as TGTGCCAGCAGTACCCAGGGGGGCGCAACCTACGAGCAGTACTTC. Translating it yields CASSTQGGATYEQYF. This chain links TRBV28 with TRBJ2-7; D is possibly TRBD1 (7 bases). There are 15 residues in the CDR3. With 5 bases removed from V and 2 bases from J, the gap between germline ends came to 16 bases. CDR1 MDHEN and CDR2 SYDVKM come from the germline V gene.

This clonotype came up a few times. This chain joins TRBV5-1 and TRBJ2-5, with D perhaps TRBD1 (5 bases). The CDR3 length is 14 residues. Trimming stripped 4 bases from V and 5 bases from J, with 15 bases between. Per the germline V gene, CDR1 is SGHRS and CDR2 is YFSETQ. This CDR3 is CASSTGHLGETQYF. The CDR3 bases are TGCGCCAGCAGCACTGGACATTTGGGGGAGACCCAGTACTTC.

Ten or more counts support this clonotype. J is TRBJ1-5 and V is TRBV20-1, with 8 bases identical to TRBD1. The V and J ends lost 2 bases and 6 bases, in that order; junction bases with no gene match: 6. This CDR3 is 14 amino acids long. Germline V CDR1 and CDR2: DFQATT, SNEGSKA (reference sequence). DNA for the CDR3: TGCAGTGCTAGACCCACAGGGGGAGGTCAGCCCCAGCATTTT. This codes for CSARPTGGGQPQHF.

This clonotype was seen many times. This sequence joins TRBV11-2 and TRBJ2-5; D unclear. Deletions cut 5 bases from V and 4 bases from J, with 14 bases between. This CDR3 comprises 14 residues. Looked up from germline, CDR1 is SGHAT and CDR2 is FQNNGV. This CDR3 reads CASSPEWRRETQYF. DNA for the CDR3: TGTGCCAGCAGCCCCGAGTGGCGGAGAGAGACCCAGTACTTC.

This chain uses TRBV20-1 with TRBJ1-1, with D perhaps matching TRBD1 (6 bases). Deletions cut 0 bases from V and 1 base from J, with 12 bases between. Per germline, CDR1 DFQATT and CDR2 SNEGSKA (reference sequence). This CDR3 is 15 amino acids long. The CDR3 region has the DNA TGCAGTGCTAGAGATAGGGGGGTCGCGAACACTGAAGCTTTCTTT. Protein: CSARDRGVANTEAFF.

The rearrangement links TRBV6-1 to TRBJ2-7, with 7 nucleotides matching TRBD1. The CDR3 is 14 residues long. CDR1 and CDR2 (germline): MNHNS, SASEGT. V shed 7 bases and J 4 bases; nucleotides not matched to a gene: 10. The CDR3 region is CASKTGSRAYEQYF. The DNA of the CDR3 is TGTGCCAGCAAGACAGGGTCACGAGCTTACGAGCAGTACTTC.

This clonotype was seen ten or more times. V is TRBV7-3 and J is TRBJ2-2; D is unclear. CDR3 length: 14 residues. The V gene lost 5 bases and the J gene lost 1 base, with 8 bases spanning the gap. CDR1 and CDR2 from the germline V gene are SGHTA and FQGTGA. The CDR3 loop is CASSPFWNTGELFF. CDR3 nucleotide sequence: TGTGCCAGCAGCCCGTTTTGGAACACCGGGGAGCTGTTTTTT.

As for this clonotype: One base away lies a much larger clone, so this may be a sequencing read error. No conserved phenylalanine or tryptophan is present at the end of the CDR3, so a read error is the likely explanation. The genes are TRBV28 and TRBJ1-1, with 7 bases matching TRBD1. This CDR3 region has 14 residues. The trim removed 4 bases at V and 5 bases at J, leaving 7 bases unmatched. The V gene's germline CDR1 is MDHEN and CDR2 SYDVKM. The CDR3 sequence is CASSSTDRFTEAFS. The CDR3 coding sequence is TGTGCCAGCAGTTCTACGGACAGGTTTACTGAAGCTTTCTCT.

This clonotype was recorded at least ten times. V gene TRBV7-3 combines with J gene TRBJ2-7, with 9 bases lining up with TRBD2. CDR3 length: 10 residues. CDR1 is SGHTA, CDR2 FQGTGA, per germline. The CDR3 reads CGLFHGGRVV. The DNA of the CDR3 is TGCGGTCTTTTCCACGGCGGGAGGGTGGTC.

This clonotype was observed many times. The rearrangement links TRBV28 to TRBJ1-6, with unresolved D. CDR3 length equals 13 residues. V shed 2 bases and J shed 12 bases, with 11 bases lying between them. Germline-derived CDR1 and CDR2 are MDHEN and SYDVKM. The CDR3 here is CASSLERGVPLHF. CDR3 nucleotide sequence: TGTGCCAGCAGTTTAGAGCGGGGAGTACCCCTCCACTTT.

The chain uses TRBV28 and TRBJ2-7; 7 nucleotides agree with TRBD2. This CDR3 contains 18 residues. The germline CDR1 and CDR2 sequences are MDHEN and SYDVKM. Trimming took 3 bases from V and 5 from J; bases not matched to a gene: 19. CDR3 loop: CASSFSGLRKREDNEQYF. The DNA for the CDR3 is TGTGCCAGCAGTTTCTCCGGACTACGGAAGCGGGAAGATAACGAGCAGTACTTC. Together with reference TRBV28 and TRBJ2-7, the CDR3 gives the full variable domain: DVKVTQSSRYLVKRTGEKVFLECVQDMDHENMFWYRQDPGLGLRLIYFSYDVKMKEKGDIPEGYSVSREKKERFSLILESASTNQTSMYLCASSFSGLRKREDNEQYFGPGTRLTVT.

This clonotype was recorded many times. The chain carries TRBV20-1 and TRBJ2-7, with D perhaps TRBD1 (6 bases). The CDR3 is 16 amino acids. Trimming took off 5 bases at V and 0 bases at J, with 20 bases between the two ends. Germline CDR1 and CDR2: DFQATT and SNEGSKA (reference sequence). In DNA, the CDR3 is TGCAGTGCTCCAGCCCTTGAGGGGACACCCTCCTACGAGCAGTACTTC. Its translation is CSAPALEGTPSYEQYF.

This clonotype showed up many times. The DNA of the CDR3 is TGTGCCAGCAGTTACCAGGAGCGGGACGGTGAGCAGTACTTC. Residues: CASSYQERDGEQYF. J is TRBJ2-7 and V is TRBV6-5; 7 bases fit TRBD2. V lost 2 bases and J lost 7; bases outside the gene matches: 8. Germline V CDR1 and CDR2: MNHEY, SVGAGI. The CDR3 covers 14 residues.

This clonotype was detected many times. This chain uses TRBV28 with TRBJ1-2; possibly TRBD1 for D (5 bases). Trimming shortened V by 3 bases and J by 7 bases, and 15 bases separated the two germline ends. The CDR3 runs 14 residues. The germline V gene encodes CDR1 MDHEN and CDR2 SYDVKM. The CDR3 protein is CASSLIKGLGGYTF. The CDR3 region has the DNA TGTGCCAGCAGTTTGATAAAGGGGCTGGGTGGCTACACCTTC.

This clonotype was counted many times. The rearrangement joins TRBV20-1 to TRBJ1-5, with a possible D match to TRBD1 (6 bases). Trimming removed 4 bases from V and 1 base from J, with 11 bases in between. The germline V gene encodes CDR1 DFQATT and CDR2 SNEGSKA (reference sequence). This CDR3 has 14 residues. The CDR3 protein is CSAKQGGSNQPQHF. CDR3 nucleotides: TGCAGTGCTAAACAGGGTGGCAGCAATCAGCCCCAGCATTTT.